These T cell receptor beta chains were read from a single sample in a study of blood T cell repertoires in COVID-19. Only in-frame clones appear in the TCRdb table, and some are missing; sequencing was by immunoSEQ multiplex PCR. The table has about 240,000 clones, 86% seen once. Sequenced sample: peripheral blood. The receptors shown here come from a man between 60 and 75 years old with acute or convalescent COVID-19. Each CDR3 is given with its conserved first and last residue. D genes are given only for firm matches. The size field is filled for only some rows; it gives once, few, many or a size class.

D gene	V gene	J gene	clone size	CDR3 DNA	CDR3 protein
TRBD1	TRBV28	TRBJ1-6	-	TGTGCCAGCAGTCTCCAGGGGGCGCATTCACCCCTCCACTTT	CASSLQGAHSPLHF
TRBD1	TRBV6-2/TRBV6-3	TRBJ2-7	-	TGTGCCAGCAGTTACTCCGGGTGGCAGGGGGTCTCCTACGAGCAGTACTTC	CASSYSGWQGVSYEQYF
-	TRBV29-1	TRBJ1-2	-	TGCAGCGTGGGCGGGGGCGCGGACGGCTACTATGGCTACACCTTC	CSVGGGADGYYGYTF
TRBD1	TRBV6-6	TRBJ2-7	-	TGTGCCAGCAGCCCGACAGGGTGGTTGGACGAGCAGTACTTC	CASSPTGWLDEQYF
-	TRBV10-3	TRBJ2-3	few	TGTGCCATCAGTGGGAGGGCATCTAGCACAGATACGCAGTATTTT	CAISGRASSTDTQYF
-	TRBV19	TRBJ2-7	few	TGTGCCAGTAGTATGTCGGGAGAAGTCTACGAGCAGTACTTC	CASSMSGEVYEQYF
TRBD2	TRBV5-1	TRBJ2-5	-	TGCGCCAGCAGCTTGGGGACTAGCGGGAGTAGAGAGACCCAGTACTTC	CASSLGTSGSRETQYF
TRBD2	TRBV24-1	TRBJ2-1	-	TGTGCCACCAGTGATCGACTAGCGGGAAGATCTGAGCAGTTCTTC	CATSDRLAGRSEQFF
-	TRBV28	TRBJ1-2	-	TGTGCCAGCAGTTTAGGGGGGGCGAGCTATGGCTACACCTTC	CASSLGGASYGYTF
-	TRBV4-3	TRBJ2-3	-	TGCGCCAGCAGCCAAGAGGGGAGGCAGCTCATAAGGGGCACAGATACGCAGTATTTT	CASSQEGRQLIRGTDTQYF
TRBD1	TRBV9	TRBJ1-2	-	TGTGCCAGCAGCACAGGGACAGGGACGAACTATGGCTACACCTTC	CASSTGTGTNYGYTF
TRBD1	TRBV5-1	TRBJ2-1	-	TGCGCCAGCAGCTTGGCGCAGGTGGACAGGGGGAATGAGCAGTTCTTC	CASSLAQVDRGNEQFF
TRBD2	TRBV6-5	TRBJ2-7	once	TGTGCCAGCAGAAGGACTAGGGACGAGCAGTACTTC	CASRRTRDEQYF
-	TRBV9	TRBJ2-5	-	TGTGCCAGCAGCGGAGGGGACATCCAGTACTTC	CASSGGDIQYF
TRBD2	TRBV12-5	TRBJ2-2	-	TGTGCTAGTGGTCTACTTAGCGGGTCGAACACCGGGGAGCTGTTTTTT	CASGLLSGSNTGELFF
-	TRBV7-9	TRBJ2-1	-	TGTGCCAGCAGCTTGCCCCTCCCGGGTGCTAATGAGCAGTTCTTC	CASSLPLPGANEQFF
-	TRBV6-6	TRBJ1-2	-	TGTGCCAGCAGTTACTCGCTTGCTGGAGAAGGCTACACCTTC	CASSYSLAGEGYTF
TRBD1	TRBV7-6	TRBJ1-6	-	TGTGCCAGCAGCAGAAACGGACAGGGTGTGAATTCACCCCTCCACTTT	CASSRNGQGVNSPLHF
TRBD1	TRBV6-5	TRBJ1-6	-	TGTGCCAGCAGTTACGACAGGGCGTATAATTCACCCCTCCACTTT	CASSYDRAYNSPLHF
TRBD2	TRBV6-5	TRBJ2-1	-	TGTGCCAGCAGCCTATTAGCGGGAGAGGGGGGTGAGCAGTTCTTC	CASSLLAGEGGEQFF
-	TRBV7-8	TRBJ2-3	-	TGTGCCAGCAGCTTAGTCAGACAGGATGGCACAGATACGCAGTATTTT	CASSLVRQDGTDTQYF
TRBD1	TRBV25-1	TRBJ1-6	few	TGTGCCAGCAGTGACCCCCCTAAGGGACAGGGGAATAATTCACCCCTCCACTTT	CASSDPPKGQGNNSPLHF
-	TRBV27	TRBJ1-1	once	TGTGCCAGCAGTTTCAGGGCGGGGGGCACTGAAGCTTTCTTT	CASSFRAGGTEAFF
TRBD1	TRBV30	TRBJ2-7	-	TGTGCCTGGAGTGTAGACAGGGAATACGAGCAGTACTTC	CAWSVDREYEQYF
-	TRBV30	TRBJ2-7	-	TGTGCCTGGCGAGACGGAGGAGTTTACTACGAGCAGTACTTC	CAWRDGGVYYEQYF
TRBD1	TRBV19	TRBJ1-1	-	TGTGCCAGTTCCACCGGGACAGGCGTTGCCGGGGACACTGAAGCTTTCTTT	CASSTGTGVAGDTEAFF
-	TRBV19	TRBJ2-1	-	TGTGCCAGTAGTCCCGAGGGCGGGGGCCATGAGCAGTTCTTC	CASSPEGGGHEQFF
-	TRBV27	TRBJ1-1	-	TGTGCCAGCAGTTTTCAGGGGAACACTGAAGCTTTCTTT	CASSFQGNTEAFF
TRBD1	TRBV11-2	TRBJ2-3	-	TGTGCCAGCAGCCCCCAAAGGACAGGGATGAAAGATACGCAGTATTTT	CASSPQRTGMKDTQYF
-	TRBV9	TRBJ2-1	-	TGTGCCAGCAGCGTAGAGTTACTCAATGAGCAGTTCTTC	CASSVELLNEQFF
TRBD2	TRBV5-1	TRBJ2-7	-	TGCGCCAGCAGAGCCTCCGGGACTAGCGGGAGGACGGGACGGGACGAGCAGTACTTC	CASRASGTSGRTGRDEQYF
-	TRBV29-1	TRBJ2-1	-	TGCAGCGCTGAGACAGAGACCCTCTCCTACAATGAGCAGTTCTTC	CSAETETLSYNEQFF
-	TRBV4-2	TRBJ2-5	-	TGTGCTAGCAGCCAAGGTTCAACATATCAAGAGACCCAGTACTTC	CASSQGSTYQETQYF
TRBD1	TRBV5-1	TRBJ2-7	-	TGCGCCAGCAGCTTGCTTACAGGGGCCTACGAGCAGTACTTC	CASSLLTGAYEQYF
-	TRBV28	TRBJ2-4	once	TGTGCCAGCAGTTCCCAGAGGGCCAAAAACATTCAGTACTTC	CASSSQRAKNIQYF
TRBD1	TRBV19	TRBJ1-2	-	TGTGCCAGCGTCCCGGGACAGGGTCTCGGTGGCTACACCTTC	CASVPGQGLGGYTF
-	TRBV27	TRBJ1-1	-	TGTGCCAGCGGCCCCCAGGGCCTGAACACTGAAGCTTTCTTT	CASGPQGLNTEAFF
TRBD1	TRBV7-9	TRBJ1-5	-	TGTGCCAGCAGCCCCGATAGGACAGGATGGAATCAGCCCCAGCATTTT	CASSPDRTGWNQPQHF
-	TRBV4-3	TRBJ2-1	-	TGCGCCAGCAGCCAGGACGGGGCCTACAATGAGCAGTTCTTC	CASSQDGAYNEQFF
-	TRBV7-2	TRBJ2-6	once	TGTGCCAGCAGCTTTATCGTCTCTGGGGCCAACGTCCTGACTTTC	CASSFIVSGANVLTF
TRBD2	TRBV6-2/TRBV6-3	TRBJ2-5	-	TGTGCCAGCAGTTTTGGGTTAGCGGGAGGGCCGCAAGAGACCCAGTACTTC	CASSFGLAGGPQETQYF
TRBD1	TRBV7-2	TRBJ2-1	few	TGTGCCAGCAGCTTTGGGGGACAGGGGGCGCGTTACAATGAGCAGTTCTTC	CASSFGGQGARYNEQFF
TRBD2	TRBV9	TRBJ2-7	-	TGTGCCAGCAGCGCGACTAGCGGTGCCTACGAGCAGTACTTC	CASSATSGAYEQYF
TRBD1	TRBV19	TRBJ1-3	-	TGTGCCAACCCATACCAGGGGGAAAACACCATATATTTT	CANPYQGENTIYF
-	TRBV6-5	TRBJ1-2	-	TGTGCCACCACCTGGGAGGCGGGCGGCTACACCTTC	CATTWEAGGYTF
-	TRBV19	TRBJ2-1	-	TGTGCCAGTAGTTCCAAAGGGACTCTGCGACCCAATGAGCAGTTCTTC	CASSSKGTLRPNEQFF
TRBD1	TRBV25-1	TRBJ1-1	-	TGTGCCAAAACTTCGCAAGGGGGCTGGGATACTGAAGCTTTCTTT	CAKTSQGGWDTEAFF
TRBD1	TRBV5-6	TRBJ1-2	once	TGTGCCAGCAGCCCCCTGACAGGGAACTATGGCTACACCTTC	CASSPLTGNYGYTF
-	TRBV2	TRBJ2-5	-	TGTGCCAGCAGTGAGCCCAGGGTAGGAGAGACCCAGTACTTC	CASSEPRVGETQYF
TRBD1	TRBV11-3	TRBJ2-2	-	TGTGCCAGCAGCACACGATATAAAGACAGGGCCACCGGGGAGCTGTTTTTT	CASSTRYKDRATGELFF
-	TRBV30	TRBJ1-5	-	TGTGCCTCATCTCATGGCGGGGTCAATCAGCCCCAGCATTTT	CASSHGGVNQPQHF
TRBD1	TRBV7-7	TRBJ2-5	-	TGTGCTAGCAGCTGCATATGGACAGGGGGCATAGAGACCCAGTACTTC	CASSCIWTGGIETQYF
TRBD2	TRBV5-1	TRBJ2-1	-	TGCGCCAGCAGCCCCGGGACTACAGACAATGAGCAGTTCTTC	CASSPGTTDNEQFF
-	TRBV4-3	TRBJ1-6	-	TGCGCCAGCAGCCAAGACACGGGACTGCATAATTCACCCCTCCACTTT	CASSQDTGLHNSPLHF
TRBD1	TRBV30	TRBJ1-2	-	TGTGCCTGGACTCACGGACAGGGGAGAAGTGGCTACACCTTC	CAWTHGQGRSGYTF
TRBD1	TRBV6-6	TRBJ1-4	-	TGTGCCAGCAAATGGACAGGGGGGAATGAAAAACTGTTTTTT	CASKWTGGNEKLFF
-	TRBV3-1/TRBV3-2	TRBJ2-7	-	TGTGCCAGCAGCCAAGGGAATAGGGGGCAGTACTTC	CASSQGNRGQYF
-	TRBV9	TRBJ1-1	-	TGTGCCAGCAGCCCCTCCCCAGGGGCCACTGAAGCTTTCTTT	CASSPSPGATEAFF
-	TRBV19	TRBJ2-1	-	TGTGCCAGTAGTATTTCGGACAGCCCCTACAATGAGCAGTTCTTC	CASSISDSPYNEQFF